Each of the 12 T cell receptor beta chains below was sequenced from the same sample in a study of early T cells in non-severe SARS-CoV-2 infection. Via MiXCR, TCRdb re-called the 5' RACE reads, giving one row per CDR3 protein. The sample lists roughly 88,000 distinct CDR3 sequences; about 14% were seen once. Input material: whole blood. Receptor source: an adult who was a healthcare worker with PCR-confirmed SARS-CoV-2 infection or an uninfected control (not recorded which).

J is TRBJ2-3 and V is TRBV27; D remains ambiguous. Germline loops: CDR1 MNHEY, CDR2 SMNVEV (reference sequence). This CDR3 region has 16 residues. Deletions cut 6 bases from V and 6 bases from J, with 22 bases between. Here the CDR3 DNA reads TGTGCCAGCAGCACTCAGATGAACGGAGTTAGGGATACGCAGTATTTT. It yields the protein CASSTQMNGVRDTQYF.

This chain joins TRBV2 and TRBJ1-2; no clear D gene. CDR3 size: 13 residues. Per the germline V gene, CDR1 is SNHLY and CDR2 is FYNNEI. V was shortened by 3 bases and J by 8 bases, with 13 bases between the two germline ends. The CDR3: CASSEWQEGGYTF. CDR3 nucleotide sequence: TGTGCCAGCAGTGAGTGGCAGGAGGGCGGCTACACCTTC.

This clonotype was picked up a small number of times. This chain connects TRBV9 to TRBJ2-7; 9 bases are shared with TRBD1. V dropped 4 bases and J dropped 2; count of bases not matched to a gene: 10. Germline CDR1 reads SGDLS; CDR2 reads YYNGEE. The CDR3 is made up of 16 amino acids. CDR3 sequence (DNA): TGTGCCAGCAGCTCGAACCGGGACAGGGAACCCTACGAGCAGTACTTC. Translated: CASSSNRDREPYEQYF.

In its sample, this clonotype was seen a few times. The chain employs TRBV5-4 and TRBJ2-4; 9 bases are shared with TRBD1. Germline values: CDR1 SGHNT, CDR2 YYREEE (reference sequence). V gave up 4 bases and J gave up 7 bases; unmatched junction bases: 12. This CDR3 is 16 amino acids long. The CDR3 DNA follows: TGTGCCAGCAGCCCAGTACAGGGGGCAGCGCAGAACATTCAGTACTTC. It yields the protein CASSPVQGAAQNIQYF.

This clonotype has a handful of counts. The rearrangement uses TRBV3-1 and TRBJ2-3; the D is unclear. V was trimmed by 0 bases and J by 3 bases, leaving 4 bases between them. The CDR3 has 13 residues. Germline V gene sequence: CDR1 LGHDT, CDR2 YNNKEL (reference sequence). CDR3 nucleotide sequence: TGTGCCAGCAGCCAAGATCGGACAGATACGCAGTATTTT. Protein sequence: CASSQDRTDTQYF.

This clonotype was seen at least ten times. The gene calls are TRBV4-1 and TRBJ1-2; D unresolved. The V and J ends lost 0 bases and 4 bases respectively, with 12 bases between them. CDR3 size: 15 residues. Germline V gene lookup returns CDR1 MGHRA and CDR2 YSYEKL. CDR3: CASSQEVGEVYGYTF. CDR3 sequence (DNA): TGCGCCAGCAGCCAAGAGGTCGGGGAGGTCTATGGCTACACCTTC.

This clonotype was found a few times. The genes are TRBV6-2 or TRBV6-3 and TRBJ1-1, with D possibly being TRBD1 (5 bases). CDR1 is MNHEY, CDR2 SVGEGT, per germline. Trimming stripped 6 bases from V and 2 bases from J, with 10 bases between. The CDR3 is made up of 13 amino acids. The CDR3 nucleotides are TGTGCCAGCAGAGAAGACAGTAACACTGAAGCTTTCTTT. It translates to CASREDSNTEAFF.

The chain employs TRBV12-3 or TRBV12-4 and TRBJ2-3; D unresolved. The germline V and J ends were trimmed by 4 bases and 6 bases, with 20 bases remaining between them. The CDR3 runs 16 residues. The CDR3 region has the DNA TGTGCCAGCAGTTCCGGTACCCAGGCGATCGGGGATACGCAGTATTTT. Translating it yields CASSSGTQAIGDTQYF.

The chain is built from TRBV5-6 and TRBJ2-3; no definite D call. The V end was cut by 0 bases, the J end by 4 bases, with 6 bases between. This CDR3 has 13 amino acids. The germline CDR1 and CDR2 sequences are SGHDT and YYEEEE. The CDR3 bases are TGTGCCAGCAGCTTGGTCGCAGCAGATACGCAGTATTTT. Translating gives CASSLVAADTQYF. The full variable domain, with the rest looked up from reference TRBV5-6 and TRBJ2-3, is DAGVTQSPTHLIKTRGQQVTLRCSPKSGHDTVSWYQQALGQGPQFIFQYYEEEERQRGNFPDRFSGHQFPNYSSELNVNALLLGDSALYLCASSLVAADTQYFGPGTRLTVL.

The V and J genes are TRBV5-1 and TRBJ1-1; 10 bases are a match to TRBD1. Germline V lookup: CDR1 SGHRS, CDR2 YFSETQ. The CDR3 length is 14 residues. Germline trimming cut 2 bases from V and 7 bases from J; bases unmatched to any gene: 5. The CDR3 loop reads CASSFDRGQGEAFF. The CDR3 DNA is TGCGCCAGCAGCTTCGACAGGGGGCAGGGTGAAGCTTTCTTT.

This clonotype was seen repeatedly, ten times or more. The J gene is TRBJ1-1, the V gene TRBV6-5, with 7 bases aligning to TRBD1. Germline V lookup: CDR1 MNHEY, CDR2 SVGAGI. V was clipped by 3 bases and J by 5 bases; unmatched bases: 3. The CDR3 is 13 amino acids. For the CDR3, the DNA is TGTGCCAGCAGTTATGACAGGGTTACTGAAGCTTTCTTT. Its protein is CASSYDRVTEAFF.

The chain has TRBV30 and TRBJ1-2; D gene ambiguous. With 0 bases removed from V and 4 bases from J, the gap between germline ends came to 9 bases. CDR1 is GTSNPN, CDR2 SVGIG, per germline (reference sequence). The CDR3 length is 13 residues. CDR3 sequence: CAWSVKAIYGYTF. CDR3 DNA: TGTGCCTGGAGTGTAAAGGCCATCTATGGCTACACCTTC.